Each of the 18 T cell receptor beta chains below was sequenced from the same sample in a study of OX40 agonist ivuxolimab in advanced cancers. TCRdb's table, derived via immunoSEQ multiplex PCR, lists solely in-frame clones and lacks some. In the table there are over 150,000 clones, around 94% of which are singletons. This sample comprised CD4+ or CD8+ T cells sorted from blood, obtained in a trial of the OX40 agonist ivuxolimab. The receptors shown here come from an adult with an advanced solid tumor such as melanoma, head and neck, liver or kidney cancer.

This clone was counted once. The rearrangement links TRBV4-3 to TRBJ2-2; 9 bases fit TRBD2. CDR1 is LGHNA and CDR2 is YSLEER in the germline V gene. This CDR3 comprises 17 residues. The trim removed 1 base at V and 6 bases at J, leaving 9 bases unmatched. Here the CDR3 DNA reads TGCGCCAGCAGCCAAGCCTCCCCGGGCGGGGGGGCCGGGGAGCTGTTTTTT. This codes for CASSQASPGGGAGELFF.

J is TRBJ2-1 and V is TRBV4-3; D tentatively reads TRBD1 or TRBD2 (5 bases each). Trimming took 0 bases from V and 8 from J, leaving 8 bases between them. The V gene's germline CDR1 is LGHNA and CDR2 YSLEER. The CDR3 runs to 13 residues. The DNA of the CDR3 is TGCGCCAGCAGCCAAGATTTGGGGGATGAGCAGTTCTTC. Translating gives CASSQDLGDEQFF.

This chain joins TRBV28 and TRBJ2-7; possibly TRBD2 for D (5 bases). Germline assignment: CDR1 MDHEN and CDR2 SYDVKM. The ends were cut back, 3 bases at V and 5 bases at J, with 14 bases in the middle. The CDR3 is 14 amino acids. This chain's CDR3 is CASSFPSGVNEQYF. The CDR3 DNA reads TGTGCCAGCAGTTTCCCTTCCGGGGTCAACGAGCAGTACTTC.

The chain joins TRBV5-1 to TRBJ1-3; D possibly corresponds to TRBD1 (5 bases). The CDR3 totals 16 residues. CDR1 is SGHRS and CDR2 is YFSETQ in the germline V gene. The V end lost 6 bases, the J end lost 2 bases, and 18 bases lay between the germline ends. CDR3 DNA sequence: TGCGCCAGCACCTTCTCCCAGGGAGGGCCTGGAAACACCATATATTTT. Protein product: CASTFSQGGPGNTIYF.

This chain uses TRBV21-1 with TRBJ2-7; the D call TRBD1 from the table was never checked on the DNA. TRBV21-1 is annotated as a pseudogene. This CDR3 has 17 residues. The CDR3 sequence is CASSKGGRNALSYEQYF. The CDR3 nucleotides are TGTGCCAGCAGCAAAGGGGGGCGCAACGCCCTTTCCTACGAGCAGTACTTC.

The chain links TRBV6-5 to TRBJ2-7; no clear D gene. CDR3 size: 11 residues. The V and J ends lost 0 bases and 6 bases respectively, with 3 bases between them. From germline, CDR1 is MNHEY and CDR2 SVGAGI. CDR3 loop: CASSYSTEQYF. The CDR3 region has the DNA TGTGCCAGCAGTTACTCGACCGAGCAGTACTTC.

The chain carries TRBV5-6 and TRBJ1-4; D not certain. Germline V gene data show CDR1 as SGHDT and CDR2 as YYEEEE. This CDR3 region has 14 residues. Between the trimmed V and J ends, which lost 4 bases and 0 bases, there was a span of 7 bases. CDR3 in amino acids: CASSPVATNEKLFF. The CDR3, as DNA: TGTGCCAGCAGCCCAGTTGCAACTAATGAAAAACTGTTTTTT.

The chain is built from TRBV6-5 and TRBJ1-5; unclear D gene. Germline CDR1 is MNHEY and CDR2 is SVGAGI. The CDR3 has 14 amino acids. Trimming cost V 4 bases and J 6 bases, with 13 bases left between them. The CDR3 DNA reads TGTGCCAGCAGTTCTATCAAGGCGGGTCAGCCCCAGCATTTT. This codes for CASSSIKAGQPQHF.

The V gene is TRBV7-9, the J gene TRBJ2-3; D unresolved. The CDR3 has 16 residues. Per the germline V gene, CDR1 is SEHNR and CDR2 is FQNEAQ (reference sequence). Trimming took 5 bases from V and 1 from J, leaving 16 bases between them. CDR3 region: CASSAPGSLGTDTQYF. CDR3 nucleotide sequence: TGTGCCAGCAGCGCCCCTGGCAGCCTGGGCACAGATACGCAGTATTTT.

The genes are TRBV29-1 and TRBJ1-2; TRBD1 matches at 8 bases. The germline V gene has CDR1 SQVTM and CDR2 ANQGSEA. V shed 4 bases and J 7 bases; nucleotides not matched to a gene: 8. CDR3 length: 13 residues. The CDR3, as DNA: TGCAGCGTTGTTTCAGGGGGCGGGGGTGGCTACACCTTC. Translated, it gives CSVVSGGGGGYTF.

In this sample, this clone turned up once. The V and J genes are TRBV7-2 and TRBJ1-4; 7 nucleotides line up with TRBD1. V was clipped by 5 bases and J by 3 bases; unmatched bases: 3. The CDR3 spans 14 residues. Germline values: CDR1 SGHTA, CDR2 FQGNSA. DNA for the CDR3: TGTGCCAGCAGCCGGGACAGCGCTAATGAAAAACTGTTTTTT. Translating gives CASSRDSANEKLFF.

The V gene is TRBV9, the J gene TRBJ2-2, with D uncertain. Germline loops: CDR1 SGDLS, CDR2 YYNGEE. This CDR3 has 13 amino acids. V was pared by 3 bases and J by 3 bases, with 6 bases between. The CDR3 is CASSETHTGELFF. In nucleotides, the CDR3 is TGTGCCAGCAGCGAGACACACACCGGGGAGCTGTTTTTT.

CDR3 amino acids: CASSHGQGAREKLFF. CDR3 DNA sequence: TGTGCCAGCTCTCACGGACAGGGGGCAAGGGAAAAACTGTTTTTT. The chain has TRBV18 and TRBJ1-4; 11 positions match TRBD1. Germline V gene lookup returns CDR1 KGHSH and CDR2 LQKENI. The ends lost 6 bases at V and 8 bases at J; junction bases unmatched: 8. This CDR3 spans 15 amino acids.

The V call is TRBV4-3, the J call TRBJ1-5; D call uncertain. There are 14 residues in the CDR3. Trimming stripped 0 bases from V and 6 bases from J, with 9 bases between. Per the germline V gene, CDR1 is LGHNA and CDR2 is YSLEER. Here the CDR3 DNA reads TGCGCCAGCAGCCAAGAGCCCACCCCTCAGCCCCAGCATTTT. Its translation: CASSQEPTPQPQHF.

V and J are TRBV25-1 and TRBJ1-6; no clear D. In germline, CDR1 is MGHDK, CDR2 SYGVNS. The CDR3 spans 16 residues. V was trimmed by 6 bases and J by 3 bases, leaving 15 bases between them. The CDR3 reads CASSNLDGLYNSPLHF. The CDR3, as DNA: TGTGCCAGCAGCAACCTTGACGGGCTCTATAATTCACCCCTCCACTTT.

The chain carries TRBV27 and TRBJ1-2; weak D call: TRBD1 (6 bases). The V and J ends lost 0 bases and 4 bases respectively, with 12 bases between them. CDR1 is MNHEY, CDR2 SMNVEV, per germline (reference sequence). This CDR3 has 15 residues. DNA of the CDR3: TGTGCCAGCAGTTTATCACGGGGGGCCCGCTATGGCTACACCTTC. As protein: CASSLSRGARYGYTF.

In DNA form, the CDR3 reads TGTGCCAGCAGCCCTGGGGCACCTCATGGCTACACCTTC. Its protein product is CASSPGAPHGYTF. The rearrangement uses TRBV6-5 and TRBJ1-2; possibly TRBD1 for D (5 bases). This CDR3 comprises 13 residues. Germline CDR1 reads MNHEY; CDR2 reads SVGAGI. V was shortened by 6 bases and J by 6 bases, with 14 bases between the two germline ends.

The V and J genes are TRBV27 and TRBJ2-1, with 12 bases aligning to TRBD2. This CDR3 contains 19 residues. Germline lookup yields CDR1 MNHEY and CDR2 SMNVEV (reference sequence). The V and J ends lost 3 bases and 7 bases, in that order; junction bases with no gene match: 16. The CDR3 DNA follows: TGTGCCAGCAGTTTCCGGCTAGCGGGGGGGAGGGTGGTTGGAAATGAGCAGTTCTTC. It encodes CASSFRLAGGRVVGNEQFF.